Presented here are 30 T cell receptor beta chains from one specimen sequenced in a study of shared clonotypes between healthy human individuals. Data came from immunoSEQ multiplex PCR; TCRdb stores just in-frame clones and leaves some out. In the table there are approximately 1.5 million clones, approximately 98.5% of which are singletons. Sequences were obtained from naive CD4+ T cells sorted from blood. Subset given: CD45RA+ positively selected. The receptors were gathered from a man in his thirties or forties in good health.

The CDR3: CASSEERNTEAFF. The CDR3 nucleotides are TGTGCCAGCAGTGAAGAACGGAACACTGAAGCTTTCTTT. V gene TRBV2 combines with J gene TRBJ1-1; D ambiguous. The germline gives CDR1 SNHLY, CDR2 FYNNEI. This CDR3 has 13 amino acids. Deletions cut 1 base from V and 1 base from J, with 4 bases between.

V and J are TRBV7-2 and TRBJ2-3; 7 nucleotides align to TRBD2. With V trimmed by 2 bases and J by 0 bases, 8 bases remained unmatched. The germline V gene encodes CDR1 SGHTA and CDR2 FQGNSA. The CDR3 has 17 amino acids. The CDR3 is CASSLRASGASTDTQYF. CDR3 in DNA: TGTGCCAGCAGCTTAAGGGCTAGCGGAGCTAGCACAGATACGCAGTATTTT.

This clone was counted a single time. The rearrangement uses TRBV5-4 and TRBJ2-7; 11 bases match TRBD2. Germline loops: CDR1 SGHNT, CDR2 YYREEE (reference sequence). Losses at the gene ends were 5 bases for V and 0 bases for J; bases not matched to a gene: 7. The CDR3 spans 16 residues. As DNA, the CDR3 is TGTGCCAGCAGTTCCTCGGGACTAGCGGCCTCCTACGAGCAGTACTTC. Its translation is CASSSSGLAASYEQYF.

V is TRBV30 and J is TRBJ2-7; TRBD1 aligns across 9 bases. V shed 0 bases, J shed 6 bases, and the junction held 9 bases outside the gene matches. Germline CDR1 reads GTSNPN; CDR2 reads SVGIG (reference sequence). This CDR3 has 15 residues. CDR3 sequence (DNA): TGTGCCTGGAGTGTACTGGGGACAGGGAGTGCCGAGCAGTACTTC. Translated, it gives CAWSVLGTGSAEQYF.

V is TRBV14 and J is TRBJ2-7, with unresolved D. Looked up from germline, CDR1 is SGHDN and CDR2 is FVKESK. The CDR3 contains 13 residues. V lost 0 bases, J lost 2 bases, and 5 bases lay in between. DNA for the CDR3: TGTGCCAGCAGCCAAGATCTCCCCTACGAGCAGTACTTC. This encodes CASSQDLPYEQYF.

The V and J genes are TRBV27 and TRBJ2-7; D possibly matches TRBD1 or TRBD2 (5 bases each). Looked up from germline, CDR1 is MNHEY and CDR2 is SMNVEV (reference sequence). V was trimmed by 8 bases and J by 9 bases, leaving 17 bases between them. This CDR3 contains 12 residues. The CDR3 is CASGAFGVGQYF. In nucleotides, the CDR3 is TGTGCCAGCGGGGCCTTCGGGGTCGGGCAGTACTTC.

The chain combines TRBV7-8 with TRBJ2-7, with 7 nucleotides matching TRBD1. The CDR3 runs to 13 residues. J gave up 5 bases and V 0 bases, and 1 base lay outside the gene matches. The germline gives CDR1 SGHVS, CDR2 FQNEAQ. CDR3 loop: CASSLADRDEQYF. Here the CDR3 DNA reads TGTGCCAGCAGCTTAGCCGACAGGGACGAGCAGTACTTC. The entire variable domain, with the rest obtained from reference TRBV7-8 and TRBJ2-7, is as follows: GAGVSQSPRYKVAKRGQDVALRCDPISGHVSLFWYQQALGQGPEFLTYFQNEAQLDKSGLPSDRFFAERPEGSVSTLKIQRTQQEDSAVYLCASSLADRDEQYFGPGTRLTVT.

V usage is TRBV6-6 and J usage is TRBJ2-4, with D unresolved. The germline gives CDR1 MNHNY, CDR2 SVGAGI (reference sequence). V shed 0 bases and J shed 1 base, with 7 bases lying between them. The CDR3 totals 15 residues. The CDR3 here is CASSYSTGAKNIQYF. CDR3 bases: TGTGCCAGCAGTTACTCGACTGGGGCCAAAAACATTCAGTACTTC.

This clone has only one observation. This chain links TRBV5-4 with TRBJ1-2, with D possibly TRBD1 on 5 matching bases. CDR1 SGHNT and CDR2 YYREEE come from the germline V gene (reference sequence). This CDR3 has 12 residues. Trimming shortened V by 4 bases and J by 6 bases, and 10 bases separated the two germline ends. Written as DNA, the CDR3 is TGTGCCAGCAGCCCCCCGGGGGATGGCTACACCTTC. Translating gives CASSPPGDGYTF. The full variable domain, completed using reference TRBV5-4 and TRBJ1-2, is ETGVTQSPTHLIKTRGQQVTLRCSSQSGHNTVSWYQQALGQGPQFIFQYYREEENGRGNFPPRFSGLQFPNYSSELNVNALELDDSALYLCASSPPGDGYTFGSGTRLTVV.

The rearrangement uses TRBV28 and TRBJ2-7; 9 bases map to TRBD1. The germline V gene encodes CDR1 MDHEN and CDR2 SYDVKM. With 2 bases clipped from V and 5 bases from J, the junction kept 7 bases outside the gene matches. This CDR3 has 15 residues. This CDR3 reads CASSLPRTGVHEQYF. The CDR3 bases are TGTGCCAGCAGTTTACCAAGGACAGGGGTCCACGAGCAGTACTTC. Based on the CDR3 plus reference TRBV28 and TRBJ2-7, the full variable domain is DVKVTQSSRYLVKRTGEKVFLECVQDMDHENMFWYRQDPGLGLRLIYFSYDVKMKEKGDIPEGYSVSREKKERFSLILESASTNQTSMYLCASSLPRTGVHEQYFGPGTRLTVT.

CDR3 nucleotides: TGTGCCAGCAGCTCGTCGGGGTTGCAATCTTCTGAAGCTTTCTTT. This translates into CASSSSGLQSSEAFF. V and J are TRBV7-9 and TRBJ1-1; D gene ambiguous. Germline assignment: CDR1 SEHNR and CDR2 FQNEAQ (reference sequence). The CDR3 is 15 amino acids. Trimming removed 4 bases from V and 6 bases from J, with 18 bases in between.

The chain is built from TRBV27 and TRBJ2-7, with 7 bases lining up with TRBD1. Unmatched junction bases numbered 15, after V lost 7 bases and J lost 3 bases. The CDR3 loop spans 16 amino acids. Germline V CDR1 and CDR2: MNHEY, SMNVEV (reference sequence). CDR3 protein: CASKPTGNLLDYEQYF. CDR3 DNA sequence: TGTGCCAGCAAACCGACAGGGAACCTATTAGACTACGAGCAGTACTTC.

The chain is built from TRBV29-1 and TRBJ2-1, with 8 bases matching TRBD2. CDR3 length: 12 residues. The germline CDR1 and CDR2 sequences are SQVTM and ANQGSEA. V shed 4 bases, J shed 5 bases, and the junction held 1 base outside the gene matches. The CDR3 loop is CSVGTSNNEQFF. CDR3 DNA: TGCAGCGTTGGGACTAGCAACAATGAGCAGTTCTTC.

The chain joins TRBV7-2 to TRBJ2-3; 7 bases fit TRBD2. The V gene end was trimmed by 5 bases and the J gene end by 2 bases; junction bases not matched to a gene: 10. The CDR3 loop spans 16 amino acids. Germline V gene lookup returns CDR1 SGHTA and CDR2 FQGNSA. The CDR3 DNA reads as TGTGCCAGCAGCCCGAGACTAGCTTTTGACACAGATACGCAGTATTTT. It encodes CASSPRLAFDTDTQYF.

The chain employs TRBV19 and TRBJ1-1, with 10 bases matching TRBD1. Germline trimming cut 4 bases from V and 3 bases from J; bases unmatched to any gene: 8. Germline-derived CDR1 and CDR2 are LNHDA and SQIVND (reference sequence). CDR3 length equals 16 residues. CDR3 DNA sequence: TGTGCCAGTAGTACCCGACAGGGGGCAGATGACACTGAAGCTTTCTTT. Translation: CASSTRQGADDTEAFF.

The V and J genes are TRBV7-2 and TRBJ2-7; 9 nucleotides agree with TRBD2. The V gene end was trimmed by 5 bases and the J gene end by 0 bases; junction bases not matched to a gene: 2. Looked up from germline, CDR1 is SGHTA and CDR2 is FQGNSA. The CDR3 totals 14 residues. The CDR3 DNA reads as TGTGCCAGCAGCGGACTAGCGAACTCCTACGAGCAGTACTTC. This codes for CASSGLANSYEQYF.

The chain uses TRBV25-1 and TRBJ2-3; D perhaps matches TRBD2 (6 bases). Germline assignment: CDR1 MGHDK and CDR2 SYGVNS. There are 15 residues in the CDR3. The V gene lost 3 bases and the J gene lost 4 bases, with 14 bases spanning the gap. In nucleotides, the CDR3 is TGTGCCAGCAGTGACCCGGGAGTCGTATCAGATACGCAGTATTTT. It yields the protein CASSDPGVVSDTQYF. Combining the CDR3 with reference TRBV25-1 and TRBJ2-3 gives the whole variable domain EADIYQTPRYLVIGTGKKITLECSQTMGHDKMYWYQQDPGMELHLIHYSYGVNSTEKGDLSSESTVSRIRTEHFPLTLESARPSHTSQYLCASSDPGVVSDTQYFGPGTRLTVL.

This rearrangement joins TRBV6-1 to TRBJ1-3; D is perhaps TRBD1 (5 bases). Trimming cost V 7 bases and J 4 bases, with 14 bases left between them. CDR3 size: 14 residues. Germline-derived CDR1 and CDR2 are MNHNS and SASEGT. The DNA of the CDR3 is TGTGCCAGCAAAACAGGACCTGCAGGAAACACCATATATTTT. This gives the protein CASKTGPAGNTIYF.

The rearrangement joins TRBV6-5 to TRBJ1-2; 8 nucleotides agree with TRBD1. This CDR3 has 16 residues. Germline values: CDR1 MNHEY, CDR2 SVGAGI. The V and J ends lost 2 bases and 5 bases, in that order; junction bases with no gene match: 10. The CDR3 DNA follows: TGTGCCAGCAGTTACCCGTCCGGGACAGGATATTATGGCTACACCTTC. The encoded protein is CASSYPSGTGYYGYTF.

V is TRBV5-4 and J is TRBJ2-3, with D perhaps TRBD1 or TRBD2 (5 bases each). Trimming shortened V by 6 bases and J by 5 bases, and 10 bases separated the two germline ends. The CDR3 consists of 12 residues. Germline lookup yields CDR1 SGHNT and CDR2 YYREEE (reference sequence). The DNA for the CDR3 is TGTGCCAGCAACCGGGACGGAGATACGCAGTATTTT. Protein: CASNRDGDTQYF.

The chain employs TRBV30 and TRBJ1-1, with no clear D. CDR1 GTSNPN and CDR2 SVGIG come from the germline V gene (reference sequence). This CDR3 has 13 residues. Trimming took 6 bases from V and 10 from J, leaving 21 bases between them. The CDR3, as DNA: TGTGCCTGCCAGCATGGTCTATCCGGTGGAGCTTTCTTT. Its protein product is CACQHGLSGGAFF.

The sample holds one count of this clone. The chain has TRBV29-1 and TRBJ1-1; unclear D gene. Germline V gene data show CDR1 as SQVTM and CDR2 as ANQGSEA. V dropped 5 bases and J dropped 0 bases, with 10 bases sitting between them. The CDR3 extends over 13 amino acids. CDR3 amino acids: CSVHQQMNTEAFF. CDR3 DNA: TGCAGCGTTCATCAACAGATGAACACTGAAGCTTTCTTT.

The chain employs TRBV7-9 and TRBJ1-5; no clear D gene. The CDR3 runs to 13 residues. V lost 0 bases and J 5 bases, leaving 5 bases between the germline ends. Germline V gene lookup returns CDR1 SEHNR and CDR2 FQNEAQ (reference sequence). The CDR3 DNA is TGTGCCAGCAGCTTAGCTGGACATCAGCCCCAGCATTTT. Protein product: CASSLAGHQPQHF.

The CDR3 here is CASSEVGQNTEAFF. DNA for the CDR3: TGCGCCAGCAGCGAAGTGGGACAGAACACTGAAGCTTTCTTT. The chain uses TRBV5-1 and TRBJ1-1; D perhaps matches TRBD1 (6 bases). Trimming pared 4 bases from V and 1 base from J, leaving 11 bases between. The CDR3 runs 14 residues. The germline V gene has CDR1 SGHRS and CDR2 YFSETQ.

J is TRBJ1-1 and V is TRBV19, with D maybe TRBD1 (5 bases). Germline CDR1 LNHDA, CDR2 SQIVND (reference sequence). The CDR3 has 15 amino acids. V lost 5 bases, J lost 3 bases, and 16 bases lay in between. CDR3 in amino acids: CASSARAGRYTEAFF. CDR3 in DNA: TGTGCCAGTAGTGCCAGGGCAGGACGTTACACTGAAGCTTTCTTT.

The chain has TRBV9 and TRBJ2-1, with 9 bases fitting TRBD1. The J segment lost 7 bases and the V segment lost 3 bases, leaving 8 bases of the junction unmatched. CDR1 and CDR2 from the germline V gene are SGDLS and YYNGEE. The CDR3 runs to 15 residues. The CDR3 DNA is TGTGCCAGCAGCGCATTACAGGGGGCTGGGAATGAGCAGTTCTTC. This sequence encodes CASSALQGAGNEQFF.

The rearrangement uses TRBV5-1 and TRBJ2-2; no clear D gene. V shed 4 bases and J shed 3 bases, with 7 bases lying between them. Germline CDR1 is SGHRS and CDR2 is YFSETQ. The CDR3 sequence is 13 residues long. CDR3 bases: TGCGCCAGCAGCCCCGACTACACCGGGGAGCTGTTTTTT. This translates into CASSPDYTGELFF.

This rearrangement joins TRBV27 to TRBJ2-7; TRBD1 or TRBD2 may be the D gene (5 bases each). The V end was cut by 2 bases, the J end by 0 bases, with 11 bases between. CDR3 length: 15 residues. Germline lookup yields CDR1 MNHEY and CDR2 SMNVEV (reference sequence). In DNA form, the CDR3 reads TGTGCCAGCAGTTTAAGAGGGGAAGGCTCCTACGAGCAGTACTTC. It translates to CASSLRGEGSYEQYF.

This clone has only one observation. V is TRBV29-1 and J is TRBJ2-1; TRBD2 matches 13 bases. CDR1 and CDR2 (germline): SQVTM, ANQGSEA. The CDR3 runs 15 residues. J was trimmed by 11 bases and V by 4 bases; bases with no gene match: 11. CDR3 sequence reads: CSVVPLTSGRAQQFF. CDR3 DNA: TGCAGCGTTGTCCCCCTCACTAGCGGGAGGGCCCAGCAGTTCTTC.

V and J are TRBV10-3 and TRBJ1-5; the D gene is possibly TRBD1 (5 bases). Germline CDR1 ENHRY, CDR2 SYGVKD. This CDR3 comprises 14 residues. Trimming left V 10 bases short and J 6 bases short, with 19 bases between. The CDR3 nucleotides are TGTGCCACCCGTGCGGTAGGGGAGAGTCAGCCCCAGCATTTT. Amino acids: CATRAVGESQPQHF.